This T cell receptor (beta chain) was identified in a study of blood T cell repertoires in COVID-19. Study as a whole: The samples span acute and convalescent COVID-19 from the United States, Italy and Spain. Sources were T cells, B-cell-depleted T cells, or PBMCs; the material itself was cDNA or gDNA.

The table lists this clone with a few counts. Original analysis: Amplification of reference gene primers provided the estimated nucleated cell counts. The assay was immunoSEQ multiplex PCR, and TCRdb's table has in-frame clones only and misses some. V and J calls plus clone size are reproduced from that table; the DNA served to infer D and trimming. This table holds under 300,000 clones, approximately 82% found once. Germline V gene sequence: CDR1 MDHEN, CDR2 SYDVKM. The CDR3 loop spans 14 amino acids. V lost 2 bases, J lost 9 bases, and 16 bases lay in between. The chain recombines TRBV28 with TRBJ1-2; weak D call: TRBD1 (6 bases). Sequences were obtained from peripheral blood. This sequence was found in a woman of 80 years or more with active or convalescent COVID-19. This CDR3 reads CASSLVGALKSYTF. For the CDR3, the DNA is TGTGCCAGCAGTTTAGTGGGGGCGCTTAAAAGCTACACCTTC.